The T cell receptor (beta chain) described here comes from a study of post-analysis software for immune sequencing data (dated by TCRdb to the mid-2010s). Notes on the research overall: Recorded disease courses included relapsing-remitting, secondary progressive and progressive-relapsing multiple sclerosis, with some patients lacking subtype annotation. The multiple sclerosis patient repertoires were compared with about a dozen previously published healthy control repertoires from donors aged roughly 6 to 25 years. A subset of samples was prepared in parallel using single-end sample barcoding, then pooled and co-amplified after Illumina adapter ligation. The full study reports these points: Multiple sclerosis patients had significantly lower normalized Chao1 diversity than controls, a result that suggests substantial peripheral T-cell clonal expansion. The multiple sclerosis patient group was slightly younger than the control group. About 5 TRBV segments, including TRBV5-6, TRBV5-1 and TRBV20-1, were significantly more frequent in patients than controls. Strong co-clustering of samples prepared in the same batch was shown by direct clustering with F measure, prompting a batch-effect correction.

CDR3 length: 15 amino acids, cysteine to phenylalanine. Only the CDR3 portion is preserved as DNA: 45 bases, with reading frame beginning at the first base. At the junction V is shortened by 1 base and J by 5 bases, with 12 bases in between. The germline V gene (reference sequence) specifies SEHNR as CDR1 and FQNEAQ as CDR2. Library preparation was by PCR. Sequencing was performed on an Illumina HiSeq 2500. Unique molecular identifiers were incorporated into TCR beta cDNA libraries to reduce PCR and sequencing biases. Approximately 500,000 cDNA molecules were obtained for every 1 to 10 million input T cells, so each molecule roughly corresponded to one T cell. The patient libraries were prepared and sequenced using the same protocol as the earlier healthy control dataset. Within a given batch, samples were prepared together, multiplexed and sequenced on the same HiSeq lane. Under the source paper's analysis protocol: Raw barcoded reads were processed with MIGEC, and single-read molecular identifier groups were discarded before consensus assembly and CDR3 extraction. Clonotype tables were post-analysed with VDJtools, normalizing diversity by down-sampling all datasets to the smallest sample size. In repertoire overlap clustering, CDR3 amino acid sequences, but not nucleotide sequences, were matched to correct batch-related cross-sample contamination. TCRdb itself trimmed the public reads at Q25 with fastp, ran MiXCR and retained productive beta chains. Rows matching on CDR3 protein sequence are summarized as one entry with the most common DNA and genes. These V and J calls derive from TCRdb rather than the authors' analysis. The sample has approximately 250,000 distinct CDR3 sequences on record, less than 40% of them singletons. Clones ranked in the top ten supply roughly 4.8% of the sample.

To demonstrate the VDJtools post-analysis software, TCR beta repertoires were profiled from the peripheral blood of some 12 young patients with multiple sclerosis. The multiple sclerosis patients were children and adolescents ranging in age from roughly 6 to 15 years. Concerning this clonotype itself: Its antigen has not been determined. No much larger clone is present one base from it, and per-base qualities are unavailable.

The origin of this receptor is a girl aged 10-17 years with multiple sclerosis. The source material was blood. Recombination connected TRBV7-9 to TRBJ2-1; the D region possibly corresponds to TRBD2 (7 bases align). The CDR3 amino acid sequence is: CASSLVRGADNEQFF. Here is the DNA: TGTGCCAGCAGCTTAGTACGGGGGGCAGACAATGAGCAGTTCTTC.